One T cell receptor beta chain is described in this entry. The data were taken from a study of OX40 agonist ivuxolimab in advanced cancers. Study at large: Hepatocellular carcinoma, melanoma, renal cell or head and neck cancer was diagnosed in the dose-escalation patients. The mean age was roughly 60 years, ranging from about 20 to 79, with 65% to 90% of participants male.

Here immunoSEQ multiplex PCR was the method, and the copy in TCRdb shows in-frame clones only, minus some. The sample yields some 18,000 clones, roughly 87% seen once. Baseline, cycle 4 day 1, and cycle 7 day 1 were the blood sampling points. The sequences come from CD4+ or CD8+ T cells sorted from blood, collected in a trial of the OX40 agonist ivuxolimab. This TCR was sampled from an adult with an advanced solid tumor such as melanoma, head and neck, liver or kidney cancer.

CDR3 coding DNA: TGCAGCGTCACCGTCACAGAGCAGTTCTTC. Its protein product is CSVTVTEQFF. The chain has TRBV29-1 and TRBJ2-1; D ambiguous. Germline CDR1 reads SQVTM; CDR2 reads ANQGSEA. Trimming left V 6 bases short and J 10 bases short, with 10 bases between. CDR3 length equals 10 residues.